This note documents a single T cell receptor beta chain sequence. The antigen is undetermined. This sample was included in a study of blood T cells in healthy people across ages. Study-wide findings and caveats: Diversity of TCR beta per million T cells declined in a roughly linear way with age.

A second PCR, run for roughly 7 to 12 cycles, used a sample-barcoded 5' primer plus a J-beta primer mix. TCRdb reprocessed the 5' RACE reads with MiXCR, giving one entry per CDR3 protein. The data contain 1.5 million to 2 million distinct CDR3 sequences, roughly 52% of them singletons. Trimming took 5 bases from V and 5 from J, leaving 7 bases between them. The CDR3 is made up of 12 amino acids. Looked up from germline, CDR1 is LNHNV and CDR2 is YYDKDF (reference sequence). Sequenced input: blood. This chain uses TRBV15 with TRBJ2-1; D remains ambiguous. The clonotype comes from a woman between 40 and 50 years old in good health. The CDR3 spells CATSHLDNEQFF. CDR3 coding DNA: TGTGCCACCAGCCATCTCGACAATGAGCAGTTCTTC.